These 7 T cell receptor beta chains originate from one sample sequenced in a study of response to subunit inactivated influenza vaccine. TCRdb called the RT-PCR reads again in MiXCR, with one record for every CDR3 protein. The sample lists approximately 520,000 distinct CDR3 sequences, about 15% occurring once. The sample here was CD4+ T cells sorted from PBMCs, taken roughly 24 months after vaccination. The receptors come from a man aged 50 to 75 who received an inactivated influenza vaccine.

The chain combines TRBV7-2 with TRBJ1-2; weak D call: TRBD1 (5 bases). Trimming cost V 3 bases and J 4 bases, with 6 bases left between them. The CDR3 runs 12 residues. Germline CDR1 is SGHTA and CDR2 is FQGNSA. The CDR3 sequence is CASSFGTYGYTF. CDR3 DNA sequence: TGTGCCAGCAGCTTTGGGACCTATGGCTACACCTTC.

There are many counts of this clonotype. The chain links TRBV7-2 to TRBJ2-5; D might be TRBD2 (6 bases). The germline V and J ends were trimmed by 5 bases and 5 bases, with 9 bases remaining between them. CDR1 SGHTA and CDR2 FQGNSA come from the germline V gene. The CDR3 is 12 residues long. The CDR3 here is CASSLTRETQYF. DNA for the CDR3: TGTGCCAGCAGCCTGACTAGGGAGACCCAGTACTTC.

This clonotype occurred many times. The chain employs TRBV9 and TRBJ2-3; perhaps TRBD1 as D (5 bases). The V and J ends lost 2 bases and 0 bases respectively, with 7 bases between them. The CDR3 has 14 amino acids. Germline V gene data show CDR1 as SGDLS and CDR2 as YYNGEE. For the CDR3, the DNA is TGTGCCAGCAGCGTCACAGGTAGCACAGATACGCAGTATTTT. It is translated as CASSVTGSTDTQYF.

This clonotype has just a few counts. The CDR3 nucleotides read TGTGCCAGCACCTCGACTCCCGCACGCCGCAATGAGCAGTTCTTC. It translates to CASTSTPARRNEQFF. V is TRBV12-3 or TRBV12-4 and J is TRBJ2-1; D call uncertain. CDR3 length: 15 amino acids. V was cut by 7 bases and J by 6 bases, with 19 bases left in between.

This rearrangement joins TRBV3-1 to TRBJ2-7, with TRBD2 matching over 9 bases. Trimming at V came to 4 bases and at J to 1 base, leaving 8 bases not matched to a gene. CDR3 size: 16 residues. Germline V gives CDR1 LGHDT, CDR2 YNNKEL (reference sequence). CDR3 residues: CASSPSLTSGSYEQYF. The CDR3 nucleotides are TGTGCCAGCAGCCCAAGTTTGACTAGCGGTTCCTACGAGCAGTACTTC.

The chain recombines TRBV3-1 with TRBJ1-2; weak D call: TRBD1 (5 bases). Trimming took 3 bases from V and 2 from J, leaving 10 bases between them. CDR3 length: 14 residues. Germline V gene lookup returns CDR1 LGHDT and CDR2 YNNKEL (reference sequence). CDR3 sequence: CASSQRPGNYGYTF. Here the CDR3 DNA reads TGTGCCAGCAGCCAGCGGCCAGGGAACTATGGCTACACCTTC.

The chain recombines TRBV5-1 with TRBJ2-1, with 7 bases identical to TRBD1. The germline gives CDR1 SGHRS, CDR2 YFSETQ. The CDR3 length is 14 residues. V shed 3 bases and J 3 bases; nucleotides not matched to a gene: 3. CDR3 residues: CASSWGQNYNEQFF. The CDR3 DNA sequence: TGCGCCAGCAGCTGGGGACAGAACTACAATGAGCAGTTCTTC.